The clone carrying this TCR beta chain has only a few counts. Antigen unknown. This sample is drawn from a study of post-analysis software for immune sequencing data. General observations from the study: Patients had higher frequencies than controls of about five TRBV segments, including TRBV5-6, TRBV5-1 and TRBV20-1.

The authors incorporated unique molecular identifiers into the TCR beta cDNA libraries. TCRdb independently ran MiXCR on the PCR reads; one entry per CDR3 protein. The repertoire holds about 430,000 distinct CDR3 sequences, with about 39% as singletons. V shed 5 bases and J 5 bases; nucleotides not matched to a gene: 7. Per the germline V gene, CDR1 is MDHEN and CDR2 is SYDVKM. The CDR3 spans 14 residues. The gene calls are TRBV28 and TRBJ2-7; TRBD1 matches at 9 bases. This TCR derives from a girl aged 2 to 9 with multiple sclerosis. The sequencing sample was made of blood. CDR3 protein: CASSLRDRVHEQYF. The CDR3 DNA is TGTGCCAGCAGTCTCCGGGACAGGGTACACGAGCAGTACTTC.